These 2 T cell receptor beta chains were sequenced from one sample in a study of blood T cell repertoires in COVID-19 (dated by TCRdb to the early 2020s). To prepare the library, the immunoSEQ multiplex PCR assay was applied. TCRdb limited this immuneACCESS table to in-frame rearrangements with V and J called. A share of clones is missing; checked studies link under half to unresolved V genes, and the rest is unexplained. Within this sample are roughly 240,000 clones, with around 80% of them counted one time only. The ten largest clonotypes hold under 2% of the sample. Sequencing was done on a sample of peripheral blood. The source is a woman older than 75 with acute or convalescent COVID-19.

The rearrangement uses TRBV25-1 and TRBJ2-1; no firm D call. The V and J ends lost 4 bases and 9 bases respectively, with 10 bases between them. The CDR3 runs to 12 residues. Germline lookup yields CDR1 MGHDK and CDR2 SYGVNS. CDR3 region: CASSASKSEQFF. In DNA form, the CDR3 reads TGTGCCAGCAGTGCCTCCAAGAGTGAGCAGTTCTTC.

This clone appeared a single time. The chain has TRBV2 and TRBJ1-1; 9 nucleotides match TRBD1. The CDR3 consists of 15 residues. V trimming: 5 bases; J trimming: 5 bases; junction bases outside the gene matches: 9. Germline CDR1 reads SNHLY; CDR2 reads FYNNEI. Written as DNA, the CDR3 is TGTGCCAGCAGTACACAGGGGGCTGAGGGGACTGAAGCTTTCTTT. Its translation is CASSTQGAEGTEAFF.